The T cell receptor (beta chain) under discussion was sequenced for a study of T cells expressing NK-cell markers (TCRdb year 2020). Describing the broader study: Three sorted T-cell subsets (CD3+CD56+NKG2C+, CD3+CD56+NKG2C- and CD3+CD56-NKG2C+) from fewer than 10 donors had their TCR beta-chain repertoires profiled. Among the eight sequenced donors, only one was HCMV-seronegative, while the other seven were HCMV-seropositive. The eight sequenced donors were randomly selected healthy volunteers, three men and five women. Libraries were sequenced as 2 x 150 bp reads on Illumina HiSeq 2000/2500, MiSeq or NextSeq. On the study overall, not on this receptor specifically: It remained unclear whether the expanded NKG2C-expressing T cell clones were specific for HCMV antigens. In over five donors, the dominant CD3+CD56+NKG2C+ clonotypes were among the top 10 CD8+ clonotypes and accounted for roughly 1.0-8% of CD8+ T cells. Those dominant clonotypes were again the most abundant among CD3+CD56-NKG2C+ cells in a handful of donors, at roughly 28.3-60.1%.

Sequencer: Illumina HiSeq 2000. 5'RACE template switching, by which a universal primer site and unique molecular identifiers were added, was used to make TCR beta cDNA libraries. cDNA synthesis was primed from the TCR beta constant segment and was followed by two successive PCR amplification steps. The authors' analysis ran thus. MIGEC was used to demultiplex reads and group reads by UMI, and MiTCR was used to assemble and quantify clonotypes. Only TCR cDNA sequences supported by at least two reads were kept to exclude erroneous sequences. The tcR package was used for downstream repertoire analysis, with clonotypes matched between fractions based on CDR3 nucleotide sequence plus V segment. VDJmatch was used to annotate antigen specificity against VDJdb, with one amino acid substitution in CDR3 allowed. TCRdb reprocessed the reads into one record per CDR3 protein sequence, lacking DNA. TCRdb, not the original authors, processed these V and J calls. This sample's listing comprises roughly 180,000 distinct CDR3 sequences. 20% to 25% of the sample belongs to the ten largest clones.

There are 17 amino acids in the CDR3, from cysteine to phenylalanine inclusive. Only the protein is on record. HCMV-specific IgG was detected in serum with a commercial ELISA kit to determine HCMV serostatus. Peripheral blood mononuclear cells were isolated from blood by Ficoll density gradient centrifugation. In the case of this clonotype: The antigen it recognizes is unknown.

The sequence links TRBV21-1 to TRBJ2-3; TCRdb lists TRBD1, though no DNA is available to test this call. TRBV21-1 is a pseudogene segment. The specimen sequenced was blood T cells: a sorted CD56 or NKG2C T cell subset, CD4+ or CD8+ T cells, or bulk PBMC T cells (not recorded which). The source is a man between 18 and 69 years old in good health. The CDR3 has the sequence CASSKNRGAGTTDTQYF.